The table lists the clone carrying this TCR beta chain with many counts. The sample is drawn from a study of breast tumors, draining lymph nodes, adjacent tissues. Via MiXCR, TCRdb re-called the multiplex PCR reads, giving one row per CDR3 protein. Of approximately 210,000 distinct CDR3 sequences listed, approximately 29% are singletons. Axillary draining lymph nodes of breast cancer patients supplied the node samples. The CDR3 is made up of 13 amino acids. Trimming cost V 4 bases and J 3 bases; bases outside gene matches: 1. Germline V gene sequence: CDR1 MNHEY, CDR2 SMNVEV (reference sequence). The rearrangement uses TRBV27 and TRBJ2-7, with 9 bases fitting TRBD1. This TCR came from a female donor with breast cancer. Some clones in this sample may be carry-over from other donors' samples. The sequenced material came from axillary lymph node tissue. The CDR3 DNA is TGTGCCAGCAGTTCGACAGGGGGCTACGAGCAGTACTTC. Its translation is CASSSTGGYEQYF.